This T cell receptor beta chain was retrieved from a study of beta chain features in type 1 diabetes. This clone was counted between two and nine times. Isolated RNA was reverse transcribed in full, so expressed TCRB transcripts were sequenced. The method was immunoSEQ multiplex PCR; TCRdb's version includes in-frame clones alone and lacks a portion of them. The table records around 170,000 clones, 9% to 10% of them present only once. The source material was central memory CD4+ T cells from blood. This receptor was identified in a woman aged 18-35 years in good health.

Written as DNA, the CDR3 is TGTGCCAGCTCACCACCTGTCGGGGGTTCCTACGAGCAGTACTTC. This sequence encodes CASSPPVGGSYEQYF. The gene calls are TRBV18 and TRBJ2-7, with D possibly TRBD2 on 6 matching bases. CDR3 length: 15 residues. CDR1 is KGHSH and CDR2 is LQKENI in the germline V gene. Trimming shortened V by 0 bases and J by 1 base, and 10 bases separated the two germline ends.